The 4 T cell receptor beta chains in this list originate from one sample, sequenced in a study of cytomegalovirus exposure and HLA in healthy donors. With 60 Vbeta and 13 Jbeta primers, the PCR was carried out. The method was immunoSEQ multiplex PCR; TCRdb's version includes in-frame clones alone and lacks a portion of them. The sample has 99,000 or so clones, 80% seen once. The specimen was PBMCs. These receptor sequences come from a man aged 30-40 years in good health and CMV-seropositive.

As concerns this clone: The same CDR3 arises from other DNA sequences in this sample as well. This rearrangement joins TRBV6-5 to TRBJ1-2; 8 bases are shared with TRBD1. The trim removed 2 bases at V and 4 bases at J, leaving 9 bases unmatched. Germline CDR1 MNHEY, CDR2 SVGAGI. The CDR3 loop spans 16 amino acids. In DNA, the CDR3 is TGTGCCAGCAGTTACCCCGGCGCAGGGGGCGTCTATGGCTACACCTTC. Its protein product is CASSYPGAGGVYGYTF.

The gene calls are TRBV2 and TRBJ1-2, with 8 nucleotides matching TRBD1. With 6 bases clipped from V and 7 bases from J, the junction kept 7 bases outside the gene matches. This CDR3 has 13 residues. Germline V lookup: CDR1 SNHLY, CDR2 FYNNEI. In nucleotides, the CDR3 is TGTGCCAGCAGCCCAGGCAGGGGGCCTGGCTACACCTTC. It codes for CASSPGRGPGYTF.

The genes are TRBV4-3 and TRBJ1-4; D might be TRBD1 (6 bases). Germline values: CDR1 LGHNA, CDR2 YSLEER. Trimming took off 0 bases at V and 4 bases at J, with 12 bases between the two ends. This CDR3 comprises 16 residues. As DNA, the CDR3 is TGCGCCAGCAGCCAAGATCAGGGGAAAATTAATGAAAAACTGTTTTTT. Translated, it gives CASSQDQGKINEKLFF.

The chain carries TRBV19 and TRBJ2-7, with 8 positions matching TRBD2. V shed 3 bases, J shed 7 bases, and the junction held 8 bases outside the gene matches. CDR3 length: 14 amino acids. The V gene's germline CDR1 is LNHDA and CDR2 SQIVND (reference sequence). CDR3 in amino acids: CASSIDGGASEQYF. The CDR3, as DNA: TGTGCCAGTAGTATTGACGGGGGGGCGAGTGAGCAGTACTTC.